This TCR beta chain was recorded in a study of T cell responses to AZD1222 COVID-19 vaccine. Sequenced by immunoSEQ multiplex PCR; TCRdb stores in-frame clones only, minus some. The profile shows 80,000 to 95,000 clones, approximately 78% of them singletons. The J segment lost 2 bases and the V segment lost 7 bases, leaving 7 bases of the junction unmatched. Germline V lookup: CDR1 GTSNPN, CDR2 SVGIG (reference sequence). The CDR3 is 13 residues long. Sequencing used peripheral blood, obtained on day 0 of AZD1222 vaccination. The rearrangement joins TRBV30 to TRBJ2-7, with 8 bases identical to TRBD1. This TCR derives from an adult in good health. CDR3 protein: CASTRDRPYEQYF. The CDR3 DNA reads as TGTGCCTCTACCCGGGACAGGCCCTACGAGCAGTACTTC.